This T cell receptor (beta chain) derives from a study of T cell responses to AZD1222 COVID-19 vaccine. Method: immunoSEQ multiplex PCR; TCRdb's copy keeps in-frame clones and lacks some. The table records about 130,000 clones, more than 75% of them present only once. The CDR3 has 12 amino acids. V lost 6 bases, J lost 4 bases, and 1 base stayed unmatched. This receptor was identified in an adult in good health. Specimen: peripheral blood, collected on day 0 of AZD1222 vaccination. This chain connects TRBV12-3 or TRBV12-4 to TRBJ2-7, with 9 bases fitting TRBD1. CDR3 bases: TGTGCCAGCAGGACAGGGGGGTACGAGCAGTACTTC. Translating gives CASRTGGYEQYF.